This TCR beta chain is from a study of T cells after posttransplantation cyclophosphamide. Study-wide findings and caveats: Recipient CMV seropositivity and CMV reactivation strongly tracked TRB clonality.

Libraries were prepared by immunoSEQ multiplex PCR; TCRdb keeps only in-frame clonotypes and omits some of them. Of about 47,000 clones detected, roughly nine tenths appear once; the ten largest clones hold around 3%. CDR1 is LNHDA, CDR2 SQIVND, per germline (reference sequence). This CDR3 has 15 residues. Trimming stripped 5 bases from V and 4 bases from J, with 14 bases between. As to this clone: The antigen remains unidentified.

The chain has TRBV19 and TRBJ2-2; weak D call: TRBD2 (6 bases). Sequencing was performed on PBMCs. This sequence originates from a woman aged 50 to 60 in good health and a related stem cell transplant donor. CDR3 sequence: CASSVGRRGTGELFF. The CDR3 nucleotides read TGTGCCAGTAGTGTAGGGAGGCGGGGCACCGGGGAGCTGTTTTTT.